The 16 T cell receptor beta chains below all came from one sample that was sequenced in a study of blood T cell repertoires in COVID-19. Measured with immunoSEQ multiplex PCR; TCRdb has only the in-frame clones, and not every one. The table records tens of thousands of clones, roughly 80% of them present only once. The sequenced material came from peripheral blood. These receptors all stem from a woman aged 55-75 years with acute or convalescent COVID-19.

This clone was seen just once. The CDR3 loop is CASVQNPQSSTDTQYF. CDR3 coding DNA: TGCGCCAGCGTCCAAAATCCACAGAGCAGCACAGATACGCAGTATTTT. V usage is TRBV5-1 and J usage is TRBJ2-3, with D uncertain. The germline gives CDR1 SGHRS, CDR2 YFSETQ. This CDR3 has 16 amino acids. Trimming removed 7 bases at V and 0 bases at J, with 18 bases between.

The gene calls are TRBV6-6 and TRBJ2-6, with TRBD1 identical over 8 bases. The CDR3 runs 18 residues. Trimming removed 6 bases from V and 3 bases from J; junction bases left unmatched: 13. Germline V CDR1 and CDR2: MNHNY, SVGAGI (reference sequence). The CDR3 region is CASRRSQGGLVGANVLTF. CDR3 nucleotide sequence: TGTGCCAGCAGACGATCACAGGGGGGTTTGGTTGGGGCCAACGTCCTGACTTTC.

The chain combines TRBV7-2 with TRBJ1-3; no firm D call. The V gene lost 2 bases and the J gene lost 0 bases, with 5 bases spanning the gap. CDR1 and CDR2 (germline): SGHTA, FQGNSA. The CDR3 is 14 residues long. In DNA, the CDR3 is TGTGCCAGCAGCTTATTGTACTCTGGAAACACCATATATTTT. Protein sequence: CASSLLYSGNTIYF.

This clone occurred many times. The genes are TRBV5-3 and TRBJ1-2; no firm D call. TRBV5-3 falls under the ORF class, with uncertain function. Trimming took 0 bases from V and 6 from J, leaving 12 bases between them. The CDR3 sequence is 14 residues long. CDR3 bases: TGTGCCAGAAGCTTGGGGTCAGAAAAAGATGGCTACACCTTC. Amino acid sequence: CARSLGSEKDGYTF.

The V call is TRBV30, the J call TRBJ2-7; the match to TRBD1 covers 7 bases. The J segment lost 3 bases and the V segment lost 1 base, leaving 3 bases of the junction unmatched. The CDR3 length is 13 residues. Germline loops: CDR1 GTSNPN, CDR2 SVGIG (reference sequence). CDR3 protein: CAWSEGALYEQYF. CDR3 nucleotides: TGTGCCTGGAGTGAGGGGGCCCTCTACGAGCAGTACTTC. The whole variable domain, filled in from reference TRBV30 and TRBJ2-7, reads SQTIHQWPATLVQPVGSPLSLECTVEGTSNPNLYWYRQAAGRGLQLLFYSVGIGQISSEVPQNLSASRPQDRQFILSSKKLLLSDSGFYLCAWSEGALYEQYFGPGTRLTVT.

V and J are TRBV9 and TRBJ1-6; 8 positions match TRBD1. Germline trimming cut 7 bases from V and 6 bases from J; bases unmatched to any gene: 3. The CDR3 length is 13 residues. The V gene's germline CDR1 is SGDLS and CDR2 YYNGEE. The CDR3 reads CASGQGGNSPLHF. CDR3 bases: TGTGCCAGCGGACAGGGAGGTAATTCACCCCTCCACTTT.

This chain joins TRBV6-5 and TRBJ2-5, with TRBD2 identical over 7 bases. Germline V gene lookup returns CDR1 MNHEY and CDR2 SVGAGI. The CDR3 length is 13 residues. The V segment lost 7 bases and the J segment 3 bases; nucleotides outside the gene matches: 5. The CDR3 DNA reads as TGTGCCAGCACCCGACGGGGGGAAGAGACCCAGTACTTC. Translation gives CASTRRGEETQYF.

CDR3 sequence reads: CASSQEQGHEQYF. The CDR3 nucleotides are TGCGCCAGCAGCCAAGAGCAGGGTCACGAGCAGTACTTC. The V call is TRBV4-3, the J call TRBJ2-7; the D gene is possibly TRBD1 (5 bases). The germline gives CDR1 LGHNA, CDR2 YSLEER. The CDR3 runs 13 residues. V was shortened by 0 bases and J by 5 bases, with 8 bases between the two germline ends.

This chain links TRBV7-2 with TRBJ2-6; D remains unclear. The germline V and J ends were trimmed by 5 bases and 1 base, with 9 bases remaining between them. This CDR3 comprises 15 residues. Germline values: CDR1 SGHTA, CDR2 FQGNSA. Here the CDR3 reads CASSPAVSGANVLTF. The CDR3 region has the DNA TGTGCCAGCAGCCCGGCGGTTTCTGGGGCCAACGTCCTGACTTTC.

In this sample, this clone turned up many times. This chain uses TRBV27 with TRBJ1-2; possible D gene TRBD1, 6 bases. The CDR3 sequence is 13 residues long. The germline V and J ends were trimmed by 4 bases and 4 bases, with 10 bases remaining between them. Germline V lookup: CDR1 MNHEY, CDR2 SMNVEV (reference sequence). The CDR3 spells CASSYRDGYGYTF. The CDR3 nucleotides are TGTGCCAGCAGTTACAGGGACGGCTATGGCTACACCTTC.

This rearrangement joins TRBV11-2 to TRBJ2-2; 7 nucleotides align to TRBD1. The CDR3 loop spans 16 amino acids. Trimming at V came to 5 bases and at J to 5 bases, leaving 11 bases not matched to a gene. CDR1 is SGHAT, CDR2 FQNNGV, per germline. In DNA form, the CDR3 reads TGTGCCAGCAGCACCGACAGGGTTAAAGTTACCGGGGAGCTGTTTTTT. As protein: CASSTDRVKVTGELFF.

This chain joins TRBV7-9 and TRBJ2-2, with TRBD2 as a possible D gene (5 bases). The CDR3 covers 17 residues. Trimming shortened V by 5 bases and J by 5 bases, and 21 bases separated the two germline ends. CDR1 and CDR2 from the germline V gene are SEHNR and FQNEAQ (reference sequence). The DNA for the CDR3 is TGTGCCAGCAGCCTACTAGTCGATCATGCCTCGACCGGGGAGCTGTTTTTT. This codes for CASSLLVDHASTGELFF.

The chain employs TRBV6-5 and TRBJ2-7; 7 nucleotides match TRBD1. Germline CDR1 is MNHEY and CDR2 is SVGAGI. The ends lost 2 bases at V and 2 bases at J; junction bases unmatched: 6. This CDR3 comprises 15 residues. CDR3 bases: TGTGCCAGCAGTTACAGCAGGGGGACCACCTACGAGCAGTACTTC. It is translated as CASSYSRGTTYEQYF.

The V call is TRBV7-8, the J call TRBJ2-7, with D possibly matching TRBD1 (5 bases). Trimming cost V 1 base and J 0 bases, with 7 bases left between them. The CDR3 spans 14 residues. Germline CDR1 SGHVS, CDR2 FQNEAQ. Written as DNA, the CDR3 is TGTGCCAGCAGCTTAGACAGGAACTCCTACGAGCAGTACTTC. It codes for CASSLDRNSYEQYF.

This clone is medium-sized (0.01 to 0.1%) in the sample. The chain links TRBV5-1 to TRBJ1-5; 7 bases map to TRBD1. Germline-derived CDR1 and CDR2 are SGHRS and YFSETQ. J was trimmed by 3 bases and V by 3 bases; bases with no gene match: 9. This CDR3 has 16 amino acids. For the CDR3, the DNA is TGCGCCAGCAGCTGGGTGGAGGGGGCCAACAATCAGCCCCAGCATTTT. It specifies CASSWVEGANNQPQHF.

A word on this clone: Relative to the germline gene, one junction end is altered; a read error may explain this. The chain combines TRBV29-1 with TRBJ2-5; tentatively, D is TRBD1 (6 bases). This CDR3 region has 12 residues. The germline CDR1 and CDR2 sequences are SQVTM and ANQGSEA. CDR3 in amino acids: CSVRTDQKTQYF. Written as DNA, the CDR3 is TGCAGCGTCAGGACAGACCAAAAGACCCAGTACTTC.